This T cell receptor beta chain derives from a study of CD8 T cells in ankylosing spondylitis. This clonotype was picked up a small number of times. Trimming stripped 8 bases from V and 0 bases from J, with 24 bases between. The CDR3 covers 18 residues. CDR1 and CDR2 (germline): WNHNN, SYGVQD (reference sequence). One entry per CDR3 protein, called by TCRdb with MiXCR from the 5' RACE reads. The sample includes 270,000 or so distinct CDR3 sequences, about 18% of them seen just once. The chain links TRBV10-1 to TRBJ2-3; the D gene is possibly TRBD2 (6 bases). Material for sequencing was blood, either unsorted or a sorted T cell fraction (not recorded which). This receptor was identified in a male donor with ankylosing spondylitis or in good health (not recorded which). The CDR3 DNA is TGCGCCAGCGGGCCGACCGACACTAGCAGCTCTAGCACAGATACGCAGTATTTT. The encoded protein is CASGPTDTSSSSTDTQYF.